A selection of T cell receptor beta chains follows, all from one sample in a study of blood T cell repertoires in COVID-19. Clones were sequenced by immunoSEQ multiplex PCR, and TCRdb holds only the in-frame ones, with some missing. In the table there are some 97,000 clones, over 75% of which are singletons. Sequenced sample: peripheral blood. All receptors come from a man younger than 45 in a cohort sampled during active COVID-19. Both conserved end residues are part of each CDR3. Fields, in order: D gene, J gene, V gene, CDR3 protein. The D gene is left open where the match is weak.

d_gene: TRBD1
j_gene: TRBJ2-7
v_gene: TRBV7-2
CDR3aa: CASSSRQGAGEQYF

d_gene: TRBD1
j_gene: TRBJ2-7
v_gene: TRBV4-3
CDR3aa: CASSQERTGGYEQYF

d_gene: TRBD1
j_gene: TRBJ1-2
v_gene: TRBV6-5
CDR3aa: CASSRTGDFNYGYTF

d_gene: -
j_gene: TRBJ2-2
v_gene: TRBV3-1/TRBV3-2
CDR3aa: CASSQASPTGELFF

d_gene: TRBD1
j_gene: TRBJ2-7
v_gene: TRBV4-1
CDR3aa: CASSQVPGQGAREQYF

d_gene: -
j_gene: TRBJ1-1
v_gene: TRBV27
CDR3aa: CASSSSTGGWTEAFF

d_gene: -
j_gene: TRBJ1-1
v_gene: TRBV5-1
CDR3aa: CASSGGQSNTEAFF

d_gene: TRBD2
j_gene: TRBJ2-5
v_gene: TRBV7-2
CDR3aa: CASSLVAGGPQETQYF

d_gene: -
j_gene: TRBJ1-5
v_gene: TRBV12-3/TRBV12-4
CDR3aa: CASRQDPNQPQHF

d_gene: TRBD1
j_gene: TRBJ1-5
v_gene: TRBV28
CDR3aa: CASSSRDRRYQHF

d_gene: TRBD1
j_gene: TRBJ1-3
v_gene: TRBV5-6
CDR3aa: CASSPGLGTGGANTIYF

d_gene: -
j_gene: TRBJ1-6
v_gene: TRBV10-3
CDR3aa: CAIGKQGSNSPLHF

d_gene: TRBD1
j_gene: TRBJ2-1
v_gene: TRBV7-2
CDR3aa: CASSLVRGSEYEQFF

d_gene: TRBD1
j_gene: TRBJ2-5
v_gene: TRBV13
CDR3aa: CASSLGTAYQETQYF